The clone carrying this TCR beta chain has only a few counts. The antigen is not known. Germline loops: CDR1 SEHNR, CDR2 FQNEAQ (reference sequence). The CDR3 spans 14 residues. Trimming took off 5 bases at V and 3 bases at J, with 13 bases between the two ends. This record comes from a study of identical twins. Study-level points and caveats: Recombination models fit unrelated individuals' TCR alpha sharing but underestimated twins'.

Template switching added a universal primer site, and cDNA bore unique molecular identifiers. Via MiXCR, TCRdb re-called the 5' RACE reads, giving one row per CDR3 protein. Here the sample spans 550,000 to 800,000 distinct CDR3 sequences, less than 9% being singletons. This sample also belongs to another study, concerning yellow fever vaccine responses in identical twins.

V gene TRBV7-9 combines with J gene TRBJ2-5; D gene ambiguous. Specimen: PBMCs. The clonotype originates from a woman aged 18-35 years in good health. CDR3 amino acids: CASSPRIAEETQYF. Written as DNA, the CDR3 is TGTGCCAGCAGCCCTCGGATAGCAGAAGAGACCCAGTACTTC.